These T cell receptor beta chains were read from a single sample in a study of cytomegalovirus exposure and HLA in healthy donors. Sequenced by immunoSEQ multiplex PCR; TCRdb stores in-frame clones only, minus some. The sample comprises 120,000 to 150,000 clones, approximately 70% of which are singletons, and approximately 1.8% rests with the top ten. The sample was PBMCs. The receptors originated from a woman in her thirties in good health and CMV-seronegative. The CDR3 runs from the conserved cysteine through the conserved F or W. The D gene is left open where the match is weak. The listing skips clone size in some rows; elsewhere it reads once, few, many or a size class.

TRBV2,TRBJ2-3,NA,TRBD1,CASSEWSRTGGGTDTQYF,TGTGCCAGCAGTGAATGGTCCCGGACAGGGGGAGGCACAGATACGCAGTATTTT
TRBV4-1,TRBJ2-5,NA,NA,CASSQEKVSSVETQYF,TGCGCCAGCAGCCAAGAGAAAGTATCTAGCGTTGAGACCCAGTACTTC
TRBV4-1,TRBJ2-3,once,NA,CASSHGDRFPADTQYF,TGCGCCAGCAGCCATGGAGACAGGTTTCCAGCAGATACGCAGTATTTT
TRBV10-3,TRBJ1-2,NA,TRBD1,CAISERLGQANWGYGYTF,TGTGCCATCAGTGAGCGCCTGGGACAGGCAAATTGGGGCTATGGCTACACCTTC
TRBV7-8,TRBJ2-7,few,NA,CASSLEGRRTYEQYF,TGTGCCAGCAGCTTGGAGGGCAGGAGGACCTACGAGCAGTACTTC
TRBV7-9,TRBJ2-5,NA,NA,CASEGLGRPETQYF,TGTGCCAGTGAAGGACTCGGGAGACCAGAGACCCAGTACTTC
TRBV19,TRBJ2-2,NA,TRBD2,CASSISLAGGGELFF,TGTGCCAGTAGTATCTCGTTAGCGGGAGGCGGGGAGCTGTTTTTT
TRBV5-1,TRBJ2-3,NA,NA,CASSLVPTSTDTQYF,TGCGCCAGCAGCTTGGTCCCGACTAGCACAGATACGCAGTATTTT
TRBV2,TRBJ1-1,NA,NA,CASSDREVFTEAFF,TGTGCCAGCAGTGATAGGGAGGTCTTCACTGAAGCTTTCTTT
TRBV7-2,TRBJ2-2,NA,NA,CASSSFSGGATGELFF,TGTGCCAGCAGCTCCTTCAGTGGGGGGGCCACCGGGGAGCTGTTTTTT
TRBV5-1,TRBJ2-1,few,NA,CASSLKPSENEQFF,TGCGCCAGCAGCTTGAAGCCTAGCGAGAATGAGCAGTTCTTC
TRBV19,TRBJ2-7,NA,NA,CASAPGHPYEQYF,TGTGCCAGTGCCCCGGGACACCCCTACGAGCAGTACTTC
TRBV4-1,TRBJ2-5,few,NA,CASSQDQKETQYF,TGCGCCAGCAGCCAAGATCAGAAAGAGACCCAGTACTTC
TRBV29-1,TRBJ1-1,NA,NA,CSVVPSTEAFF,TGCAGCGTTGTCCCCAGCACTGAAGCTTTCTTT
TRBV6-6,TRBJ1-1,NA,TRBD1,CASSYWTGVMNTEAFF,TGTGCCAGCAGTTACTGGACAGGGGTCATGAACACTGAAGCTTTCTTT
TRBV19,TRBJ2-7,NA,TRBD2,CASSRTGTSGTHEQYF,TGTGCCAGTAGCAGAACCGGGACTAGCGGCACTCACGAGCAGTACTTC
TRBV7-6,TRBJ2-5,NA,NA,CASSRRPGGQETQYF,TGTGCCAGCAGCCGCCGACCCGGCGGTCAAGAGACCCAGTACTTC
TRBV7-9,TRBJ2-7,NA,TRBD1,CASIRTGTVATDEQYF,TGTGCCAGCATCCGAACGGGGACAGTGGCCACGGACGAGCAGTACTTC
TRBV4-1,TRBJ2-5,once,NA,CASSQDLGRAETQYF,TGCGCCAGCAGCCAAGATCTCGGCAGGGCTGAGACCCAGTACTTC
TRBV29-1,TRBJ2-1,NA,TRBD2,CSVEAGAGVWFF,TGCAGCGTTGAAGCTGGGGCGGGAGTATGGTTCTTC
TRBV28,TRBJ2-5,NA,NA,CASTEGGTQETQYF,TGTGCCAGCACCGAGGGCGGGACCCAAGAGACCCAGTACTTC
TRBV10-3,TRBJ1-3,NA,NA,CAIEDSPGNTIYF,TGTGCCATCGAGGACAGTCCCGGAAACACCATATATTTT
TRBV5-1,TRBJ2-1,NA,NA,CASSSPGQGGHEQFF,TGCGCCAGCAGCTCCCCCGGGCAGGGCGGCCATGAGCAGTTCTTC
TRBV6-1,TRBJ1-1,few,NA,CASSEFRNTEAFF,TGTGCCAGCAGTGAATTCCGGAACACTGAAGCTTTCTTT
TRBV19,TRBJ1-2,NA,NA,CASSPGQITYGYTF,TGTGCCAGTAGTCCAGGACAGATAACCTATGGCTACACCTTC
TRBV7-8,TRBJ2-5,NA,TRBD1,CASSFSGTGHETQYF,TGTGCCAGCAGCTTCTCCGGGACAGGGCACGAGACCCAGTACTTC
TRBV19,TRBJ1-6,NA,TRBD1,CATRQGVGSPLHF,TGTGCCACCCGACAGGGGGTCGGTTCACCCCTCCACTTT
TRBV10-2,TRBJ2-1,NA,TRBD2,CASSESSGLADYNEQFF,TGCGCCAGCAGTGAGTCGTCGGGACTAGCGGACTACAATGAGCAGTTCTTC
TRBV29-1,TRBJ1-1,once,NA,CSVEEAARLEAFF,TGCAGCGTTGAAGAGGCGGCCCGACTGGAAGCTTTCTTT
TRBV19,TRBJ2-1,NA,NA,CASSSTHLNNEQFF,TGTGCCAGTAGCTCGACTCACCTCAACAATGAGCAGTTCTTC
TRBV30,TRBJ2-3,NA,TRBD1,CAWSTFIPQGASDTQYF,TGTGCCTGGAGCACCTTCATTCCTCAGGGGGCAAGTGATACGCAGTATTTT
TRBV6-1,TRBJ1-1,NA,NA,CATTGHWNTEAFF,TGTGCCACCACGGGACACTGGAACACTGAAGCTTTCTTT
TRBV18,TRBJ2-5,NA,NA,CASSPLGGRKETQYF,TGTGCCAGCTCACCACTCGGGGGGCGGAAGGAGACCCAGTACTTC
TRBV6-1,TRBJ2-7,NA,NA,CASSASYEQYF,TGTGCCAGCAGTGCGTCCTACGAGCAGTACTTC
TRBV7-9,TRBJ2-3,NA,NA,CASSLEGGYTQYF,TGTGCCAGCAGCTTGGAGGGCGGCTATACGCAGTATTTT
TRBV7-2,TRBJ2-1,NA,NA,CASSPMGAPTYNEQFF,TGTGCCAGCAGCCCGATGGGAGCGCCGACCTACAATGAGCAGTTCTTC
TRBV18,TRBJ2-3,NA,TRBD1,CASSLYRSGGSTDTQYF,TGTGCCAGCTCACTTTATCGGTCAGGGGGAAGCACAGATACGCAGTATTTT
TRBV27,TRBJ2-7,NA,NA,CASSPGTLEQYF,TGTGCCAGCAGCCCCGGGACTCTGGAGCAGTACTTC
TRBV11-3,TRBJ2-6,NA,NA,CASSLTPDRGAVLTF,TGTGCCAGCAGCTTAACCCCAGACCGGGGAGCGGTCCTGACTTTC
TRBV6-1,TRBJ2-7,NA,TRBD1,CASRTGSAYEQYF,TGTGCCAGCAGGACAGGGAGTGCCTACGAGCAGTACTTC
TRBV28,TRBJ2-1,NA,TRBD2,CASSRGRDYSEQFF,TGTGCCAGCAGTCGTGGCCGGGACTACAGTGAGCAGTTCTTC
TRBV2,TRBJ2-3,NA,TRBD1,CASSRGQGIDTQYF,TGTGCCAGCAGTCGGGGACAGGGGATAGATACGCAGTATTTT
TRBV28,TRBJ1-5,once,TRBD1,CASTRGDRVDQPQHF,TGTGCCAGTACCCGGGGAGACAGGGTAGATCAGCCCCAGCATTTT
TRBV27,TRBJ1-5,many,TRBD1,CASSSGTGVQPQHF,TGTGCCAGCAGTTCCGGGACAGGGGTTCAGCCCCAGCATTTT
TRBV19,TRBJ2-5,once,NA,CASSSNTGYQETQYF,TGTGCCAGTAGTTCTAACACAGGGTACCAAGAGACCCAGTACTTC
TRBV9,TRBJ2-3,NA,NA,CASSVGAAATDTQYF,TGTGCCAGCAGCGTCGGAGCGGCGGCCACAGATACGCAGTATTTT